The 24 T cell receptor beta chains listed next were all sequenced from one sample in a study (dated by TCRdb to between 2014 and 2017). Cells that were CD4+CD25+CD127-/low were isolated as Tregs. The library was made by multiplex PCR. The sequencer listed for this sample is Ion Torrent PGM. In the 23-patient analysis, TRBV12-4/TRBJ1-2 clonotypes were amplified using adaptor-ligated barcode primers. Through fastp at Q25 and MiXCR, TCRdb rebuilt clones from the public reads, retaining in-frame beta chains. Rows with one shared CDR3 protein collapse into an entry with the most common genes and DNA. Counted in this sample were some 2,400 distinct CDR3 sequences; approximately 2.4% of them appeared once. Clones ranked in the top ten supply over 8.5% of the sample. Source material: tumor-infiltrating Tregs sorted from the breast tumor. All receptors come from a female donor with breast cancer.

This sequence joins TRBV12-5 and TRBJ1-2, with a tentative D call TRBD1 (6 bases). CDR1 is LGHNT, CDR2 FRNRAP, per germline. The CDR3 contains 15 residues. This chain's CDR3 is CLVVPRPGQPYGYTF. CDR3 bases: TGTCTAGTGGTTCCCAGACCCGGACAGCCCTATGGCTACACCTTC.

This clonotype qualifies as medium-sized (0.01 to 0.1%). The CDR3 loop is CASSPDGYGYTF. For the CDR3, the DNA is TGTGCCAGCAGCCCGGACGGCTATGGCTACACCTTC. V gene TRBV12-3 or TRBV12-4 combines with J gene TRBJ1-2; D is uncertain. The CDR3 loop spans 12 amino acids. Between the trimmed V and J ends, which lost 6 bases and 4 bases, there was a span of 9 bases.

By its share, this clonotype is medium-sized. The chain couples TRBV12-3 or TRBV12-4 to TRBJ1-2; tentative D call: TRBD1 (5 bases). Trimming took off 5 bases at V and 5 bases at J, with 15 bases between the two ends. The CDR3 has 14 amino acids. CDR3: CASSPGLDSYGYTF. The CDR3 coding sequence is TGTGCCAGCAGTCCCGGTTTAGACAGTTATGGCTACACCTTC.

This clonotype counts as medium-sized (0.01 to 0.1%). The rearrangement uses TRBV12-3 or TRBV12-4 and TRBJ1-2; TRBD1 aligns across 7 bases. The CDR3 spans 15 residues. V gave up 4 bases and J gave up 4 bases; unmatched junction bases: 9. The CDR3 sequence is CASSSTSDRAYGYTF. Written as DNA, the CDR3 is TGTGCCAGCAGTTCAACATCCGACAGGGCCTATGGCTACACCTTC.

In its sample, this clonotype is medium-sized (0.01 to 0.1%). Compared with germline, one end of the junction differs, possibly owing to a read error. The chain employs TRBV12-3 or TRBV12-4 and TRBJ1-2; weak D call: TRBD1 (6 bases). CDR3 size: 12 residues. CDR3 nucleotide sequence: TGTGCCAGCACTCGGGACACCATTGACCCACGCTTC. Translation: CASTRDTIDPRF.

This clonotype is medium-sized. V and J are TRBV12-3 or TRBV12-4 and TRBJ1-2, with no clear D. The length of the CDR3 is 14 residues. V was cut by 5 bases and J by 4 bases, with 14 bases left in between. CDR3: CASSPREGSYGYTF. The DNA for the CDR3 is TGTGCCAGCAGTCCTCGGGAGGGCTCCTATGGCTACACCTTC.

Judged by abundance, this clonotype is medium-sized. The chain employs TRBV12-3 or TRBV12-4 and TRBJ1-2; the match to TRBD1 covers 9 bases. This CDR3 spans 14 amino acids. The J segment lost 5 bases and the V segment lost 6 bases, leaving 7 bases of the junction unmatched. CDR3 sequence (DNA): TGTGCCAGCAGGACCGGGACAGGGAAATATGGCTACACCTTC. It translates to CASRTGTGKYGYTF.

This clonotype is labeled as medium-sized. The V and J genes are TRBV12-3 or TRBV12-4 and TRBJ1-2; D gene unclear. V was trimmed by 3 bases and J by 9 bases, leaving 14 bases between them. The CDR3 extends over 13 amino acids. CDR3 amino acids: CASSFTLEFRYTF. DNA for the CDR3: TGTGCCAGCAGTTTTACCCTCGAGTTTCGCTACACCTTC.

In this sample, this clonotype is medium-sized (0.01 to 0.1%). This chain joins TRBV12-3 or TRBV12-4 and TRBJ1-2; no firm D call. The CDR3 spans 12 residues. Trimming shortened V by 6 bases and J by 8 bases, and 13 bases separated the two germline ends. CDR3 residues: CASRSDVEGYTF. The DNA for the CDR3 is TGTGCCAGCAGGTCCGACGTTGAAGGCTACACCTTC.

This clonotype is classed as medium-sized (0.01 to 0.1%). This chain's CDR3 is CASSGGQPNYGYTF. The CDR3 region has the DNA TGTGCCAGCAGTGGAGGACAGCCTAACTATGGCTACACCTTC. The chain carries TRBV12-3 or TRBV12-4 and TRBJ1-2; weak D call: TRBD1 (6 bases). The V gene lost 5 bases and the J gene lost 0 bases, with 10 bases spanning the gap. The CDR3 runs to 14 residues.

By its share, this clonotype is medium-sized. V gene TRBV12-3 or TRBV12-4 combines with J gene TRBJ1-2; a possible D gene is TRBD1 (5 bases). This CDR3 is built from 17 residues. Trimming stripped 6 bases from V and 0 bases from J, with 20 bases between. The DNA for the CDR3 is TGTGCCAGCAGCCCATCCCGTACAGGAATCGCTAACTATGGCTACACCTTC. Protein product: CASSPSRTGIANYGYTF.

This clonotype is medium-sized within its sample. This chain joins TRBV12-3 or TRBV12-4 and TRBJ1-2; D is uncertain. The CDR3 is 16 residues long. V was shortened by 7 bases and J by 1 base, with 19 bases between the two germline ends. The DNA for the CDR3 is TGTGCCAGCACCCCGTGGAGAGCGCAGCTTAACTATGGCTACACCTTC. This sequence encodes CASTPWRAQLNYGYTF.

This clonotype is medium-sized. The chain carries TRBV12-3 or TRBV12-4 and TRBJ1-2; D not resolved. Trimming took off 3 bases at V and 10 bases at J, with 15 bases between the two ends. This CDR3 comprises 13 residues. In DNA form, the CDR3 reads TGTGCCAGCAGTTTCCTGTCAGGCCAACTCTACACCTTC. It is translated as CASSFLSGQLYTF.

In its sample, this clonotype ranks as medium-sized. The genes are TRBV12-3 or TRBV12-4 and TRBJ1-2; D remains unclear. The CDR3 spans 14 residues. V lost 4 bases to trimming and J lost 0 bases, with 9 bases between them. The CDR3 bases are TGTGCCAGCAGTTCCCACGGGTCTAACTATGGCTACACCTTC. The encoded protein is CASSSHGSNYGYTF.

In its sample, this clonotype ranks as medium-sized. This chain joins TRBV12-3 or TRBV12-4 and TRBJ1-2; D gene unclear. Trimming took off 5 bases at V and 4 bases at J, with 17 bases between the two ends. This CDR3 contains 15 residues. The CDR3 DNA is TGTGCCAGCAGTCGCCTCGGACGAAGCTTCTATGGCTACACCTTC. Amino acids: CASSRLGRSFYGYTF.

This clonotype is judged large. The chain has TRBV12-3 or TRBV12-4 and TRBJ1-2; 8 positions agree with TRBD1. The CDR3 sequence is 15 residues long. The V and J ends lost 6 bases and 7 bases, in that order; junction bases with no gene match: 13. The CDR3 protein is CASSFRDRSLGGYTF. Written as DNA, the CDR3 is TGTGCCAGCAGCTTCCGGGACAGGTCTCTTGGTGGCTACACCTTC.

By share, this clonotype counts as medium-sized (0.01 to 0.1%). This chain joins TRBV12-3 or TRBV12-4 and TRBJ1-2; 8 positions match TRBD1. The CDR3 runs 14 residues. The junction had 8 bases not matched to a gene; V was cut back by 6 bases and J by 5 bases. CDR3 DNA sequence: TGTGCCAGCAGCCGGACAGGGCTTGGGTATGGCTACACCTTC. This codes for CASSRTGLGYGYTF.

This clonotype is medium-sized. The chain couples TRBV12-3 or TRBV12-4 to TRBJ1-2, with a tentative D call TRBD1 (5 bases). This CDR3 is 14 amino acids long. V was pared by 2 bases and J by 4 bases, with 11 bases between. The CDR3 here is CASSLFTGTYGYTF. The CDR3 coding sequence is TGTGCCAGCAGTTTATTTACGGGGACCTATGGCTACACCTTC.

This clonotype is medium-sized (0.01 to 0.1%) by share. The chain employs TRBV12-3 or TRBV12-4 and TRBJ1-2; weak D call: TRBD1 (6 bases). The V end lost 3 bases, the J end lost 6 bases, and 11 bases lay between the germline ends. This CDR3 is built from 13 residues. CDR3 loop: CASSLGHVNGYTF. CDR3 nucleotide sequence: TGTGCCAGCAGTTTGGGACACGTAAATGGCTACACCTTC.

This clonotype was observed at least ten times. The rearrangement links TRBV12-3 or TRBV12-4 to TRBJ1-2; no definite D call. V lost 1 base, J lost 8 bases, and 11 bases lay in between. This CDR3 has 13 amino acids. CDR3 nucleotide sequence: TGTGCCAGCAGTTTAGGACTTTCGGGCGGCTACACCTTC. It yields the protein CASSLGLSGGYTF.

By its share, this clonotype is medium-sized. The rearrangement links TRBV12-3 or TRBV12-4 to TRBJ1-2, with D tentatively TRBD1 (5 bases). V was cut by 2 bases and J by 8 bases, with 12 bases left in between. The CDR3 is made up of 13 amino acids. CDR3 in DNA: TGTGCCAGCAGTTTAATGACAGCAAGGGGCTACACCTTC. Translated: CASSLMTARGYTF.

By sample share, this clonotype is medium-sized (0.01 to 0.1%). V gene TRBV12-3 or TRBV12-4 combines with J gene TRBJ1-2; the D is unclear. The CDR3 contains 13 residues. The V end lost 2 bases, the J end lost 7 bases, and 11 bases lay between the germline ends. The CDR3 here is CASSLKWVGGYTF. DNA for the CDR3: TGTGCCAGCAGTTTAAAATGGGTTGGTGGCTACACCTTC.

This clonotype qualifies as medium-sized. The chain uses TRBV12-3 or TRBV12-4 and TRBJ1-2; no reliable D call. This CDR3 is 15 amino acids long. Between the trimmed V and J ends, which lost 5 bases and 3 bases, there was a span of 16 bases. The CDR3 nucleotides read TGTGCCAGCAGTACCCCGCCCGCTGCAGACTATGGCTACACCTTC. It specifies CASSTPPAADYGYTF.

Sample share makes this clonotype medium-sized. The chain links TRBV12-3 or TRBV12-4 to TRBJ1-2; D ambiguous. Trimming removed 5 bases from V and 4 bases from J, with 14 bases in between. CDR3 size: 14 residues. The CDR3 sequence: CASSPLESIYGYTF. The CDR3 coding sequence is TGTGCCAGCAGTCCCTTGGAATCTATCTATGGCTACACCTTC.